The 10 T cell receptor beta chains below come from one sample, sequenced in a study of T cells in localized non-small cell lung cancer. TCRdb's copy holds only in-frame clones and misses some; the assay was immunoSEQ multiplex PCR. The sample comprises about 31,000 clones, around 90% of which are singletons, and 4.2% rests with the top ten. Sequenced here: peripheral blood mononuclear cells, sampled before any cancer treatment. These receptors were taken from a woman aged 35 to 70 with stage III lung adenocarcinoma.

This chain's CDR3 is CASSLVKSAQYF. CDR3 in DNA: TGTGCCAGCAGCTTAGTCAAAAGCGCGCAGTATTTT. The rearrangement links TRBV11-2 to TRBJ2-3, with D unresolved. CDR1 SGHAT and CDR2 FQNNGV come from the germline V gene. V was trimmed by 1 base and J by 10 bases, leaving 9 bases between them. CDR3 length: 12 amino acids.

The chain is built from TRBV29-1 and TRBJ2-1; weak D call: TRBD2 (5 bases). Germline V gene sequence: CDR1 SQVTM, CDR2 ANQGSEA. The CDR3 runs to 14 residues. V shed 7 bases and J shed 7 bases, with 20 bases lying between them. The CDR3: CSAREENSWNEQFF. CDR3 nucleotides: TGCAGCGCACGGGAAGAGAACTCGTGGAATGAGCAGTTCTTC.

This rearrangement joins TRBV30 to TRBJ1-5, with D perhaps matching TRBD1 (5 bases). Germline CDR1 reads GTSNPN; CDR2 reads SVGIG (reference sequence). V was clipped by 0 bases and J by 1 base, with 10 bases between them. The CDR3 consists of 15 residues. The CDR3 DNA follows: TGTGCCTGGAGTGTTTCCAGGGAAAGCAATCAGCCCCAGCATTTT. Protein: CAWSVSRESNQPQHF.

The gene calls are TRBV7-6 and TRBJ2-1; 8 bases match TRBD2. The CDR3 loop spans 15 amino acids. Trimming at V came to 3 bases and at J to 7 bases, leaving 8 bases not matched to a gene. The germline gives CDR1 SGHVS, CDR2 FNYEAQ. The CDR3 protein is CASSFREGPWNEQFF. The CDR3 DNA reads as TGTGCCAGCAGCTTTCGGGAGGGCCCCTGGAATGAGCAGTTCTTC.

This sequence joins TRBV4-1 and TRBJ1-3; D may be TRBD1 (5 bases). The V end lost 4 bases, the J end lost 2 bases, and 18 bases lay between the germline ends. This CDR3 has 17 residues. Germline V gives CDR1 MGHRA, CDR2 YSYEKL. This CDR3 is CASSLFSGAAAGNTIYF. The DNA for the CDR3 is TGCGCCAGCAGCCTCTTTAGCGGGGCAGCCGCTGGAAACACCATATATTTT.

The CDR3 DNA sequence: TGTGCCAGCTCACCACCGACAGGGAAGGGCTATGGCTACACCTTC. Encoded protein: CASSPPTGKGYGYTF. The chain couples TRBV18 to TRBJ1-2, with 7 nucleotides matching TRBD1. Germline CDR1 reads KGHSH; CDR2 reads LQKENI. The CDR3 sequence is 15 residues long. V dropped 0 bases and J dropped 4; count of bases not matched to a gene: 5.

This clone was seen once. CDR3 amino acids: CASSPGGAGELFF. For the CDR3, the DNA is TGTGCCAGCAGCCCTGGGGGGGCCGGGGAGCTGTTTTTT. The rearrangement uses TRBV9 and TRBJ2-2; 7 bases agree with TRBD2. This CDR3 contains 13 residues. CDR1 SGDLS and CDR2 YYNGEE come from the germline V gene. Trimming at V came to 4 bases and at J to 6 bases, leaving 3 bases not matched to a gene.

This clone was seen more than once but under ten times. The CDR3 protein is CASSDSFTGELFF. CDR3 nucleotides: TGTGCCAGCAGTGACAGCTTCACCGGGGAGCTGTTTTTT. This chain links TRBV6-4 with TRBJ2-2, with no clear D. CDR3 length: 13 residues. Per germline, CDR1 MRHNA and CDR2 SNTAGT. V was cut by 2 bases and J by 4 bases, with 5 bases left in between.

The genes are TRBV18 and TRBJ1-4, with D unresolved. The CDR3 consists of 18 residues. Germline V CDR1 and CDR2: KGHSH, LQKENI. V was cut by 0 bases and J by 8 bases, with 22 bases left in between. Written as DNA, the CDR3 is TGTGCCAGCTCACCACCGACTGGGGTAGGAGGAAGAGCAGAAAAACTGTTTTTT. Its protein product is CASSPPTGVGGRAEKLFF.

The chain employs TRBV2 and TRBJ1-1; TRBD1 is a possible D gene (6 bases). The CDR3 consists of 15 residues. Germline values: CDR1 SNHLY, CDR2 FYNNEI. V was pared by 5 bases and J by 0 bases, with 13 bases between. CDR3 sequence reads: CASSREGGLNTEAFF. The CDR3 DNA reads as TGTGCCAGCAGTAGGGAGGGGGGGCTGAACACTGAAGCTTTCTTT.